This TCR beta chain stems from a study of cytomegalovirus exposure and HLA in healthy donors. Each donor's status was that of a healthy bone marrow donor. Primers: 60 Vbeta forward and 13 Jbeta reverse. Only in-frame clones appear in the TCRdb table, and some are missing; sequencing was by immunoSEQ multiplex PCR. The sample has fewer than 85,000 clones; 75% to 80% are singletons. This clone has only a few counts. This receptor was identified in a middle-aged man in good health and CMV-seronegative. Input material: PBMCs.

The CDR3 protein is CKSGPYLGDTQYF. For the CDR3, the DNA is TGTAAGAGCGGGCCCTACCTGGGTGATACGCAGTATTTT. The chain employs TRBV7-9 and TRBJ2-3; tentative D call: TRBD2 (6 bases). The CDR3 is made up of 13 amino acids. CDR1 and CDR2 from the germline V gene are SEHNR and FQNEAQ (reference sequence).